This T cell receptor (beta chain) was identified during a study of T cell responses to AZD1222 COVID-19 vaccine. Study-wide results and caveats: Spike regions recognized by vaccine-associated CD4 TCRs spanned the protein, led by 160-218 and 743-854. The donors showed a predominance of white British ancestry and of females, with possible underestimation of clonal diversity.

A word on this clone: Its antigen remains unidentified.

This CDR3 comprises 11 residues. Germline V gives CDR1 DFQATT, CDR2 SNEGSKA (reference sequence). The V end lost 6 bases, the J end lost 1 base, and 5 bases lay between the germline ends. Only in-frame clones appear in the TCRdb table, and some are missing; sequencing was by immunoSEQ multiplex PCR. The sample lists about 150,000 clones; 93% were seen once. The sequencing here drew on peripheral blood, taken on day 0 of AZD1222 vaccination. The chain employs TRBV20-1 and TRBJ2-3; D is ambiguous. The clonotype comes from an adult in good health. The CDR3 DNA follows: TGCAGTGCGGGCGGCACAGATACGCAGTATTTT. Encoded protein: CSAGGTDTQYF.